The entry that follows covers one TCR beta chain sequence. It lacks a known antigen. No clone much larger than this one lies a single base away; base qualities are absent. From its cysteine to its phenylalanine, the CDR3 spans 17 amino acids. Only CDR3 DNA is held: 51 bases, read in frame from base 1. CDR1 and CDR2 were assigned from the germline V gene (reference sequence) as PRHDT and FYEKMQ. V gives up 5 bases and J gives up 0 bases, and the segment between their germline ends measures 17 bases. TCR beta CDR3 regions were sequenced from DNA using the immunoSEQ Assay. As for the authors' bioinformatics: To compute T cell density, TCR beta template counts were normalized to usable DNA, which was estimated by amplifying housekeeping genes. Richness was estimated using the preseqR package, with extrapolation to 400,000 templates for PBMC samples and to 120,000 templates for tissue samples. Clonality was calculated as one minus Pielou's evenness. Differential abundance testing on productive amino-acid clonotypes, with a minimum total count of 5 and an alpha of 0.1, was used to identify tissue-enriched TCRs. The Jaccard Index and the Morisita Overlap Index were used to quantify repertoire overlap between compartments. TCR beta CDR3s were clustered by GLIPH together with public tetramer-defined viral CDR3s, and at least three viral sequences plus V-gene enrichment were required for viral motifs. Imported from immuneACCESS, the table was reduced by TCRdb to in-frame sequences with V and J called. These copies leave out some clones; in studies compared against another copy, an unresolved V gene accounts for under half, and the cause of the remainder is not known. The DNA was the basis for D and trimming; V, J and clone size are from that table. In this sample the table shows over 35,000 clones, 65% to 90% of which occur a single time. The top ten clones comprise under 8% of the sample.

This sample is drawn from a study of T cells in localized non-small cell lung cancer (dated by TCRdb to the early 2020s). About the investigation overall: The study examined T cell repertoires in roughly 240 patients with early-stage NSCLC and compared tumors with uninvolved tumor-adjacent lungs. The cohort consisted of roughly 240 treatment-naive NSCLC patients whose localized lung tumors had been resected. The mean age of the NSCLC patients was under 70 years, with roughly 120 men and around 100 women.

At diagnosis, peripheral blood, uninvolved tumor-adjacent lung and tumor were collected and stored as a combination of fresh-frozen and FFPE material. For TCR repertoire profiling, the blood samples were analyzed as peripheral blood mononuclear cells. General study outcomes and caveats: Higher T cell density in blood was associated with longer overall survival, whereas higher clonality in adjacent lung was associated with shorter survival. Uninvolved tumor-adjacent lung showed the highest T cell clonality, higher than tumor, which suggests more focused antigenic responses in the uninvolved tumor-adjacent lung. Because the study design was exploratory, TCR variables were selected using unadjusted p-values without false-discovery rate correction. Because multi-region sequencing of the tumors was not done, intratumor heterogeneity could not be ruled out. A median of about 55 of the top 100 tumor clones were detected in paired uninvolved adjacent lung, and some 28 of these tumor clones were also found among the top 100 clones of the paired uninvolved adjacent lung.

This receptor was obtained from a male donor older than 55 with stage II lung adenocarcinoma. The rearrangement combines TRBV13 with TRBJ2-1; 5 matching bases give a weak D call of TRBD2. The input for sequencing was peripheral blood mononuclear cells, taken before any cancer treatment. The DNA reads TGTGCCAGCAGCCCGACGGGAAGGGTGGGCTCCTACAATGAGCAGTTCTTC. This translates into CASSPTGRVGSYNEQFF.